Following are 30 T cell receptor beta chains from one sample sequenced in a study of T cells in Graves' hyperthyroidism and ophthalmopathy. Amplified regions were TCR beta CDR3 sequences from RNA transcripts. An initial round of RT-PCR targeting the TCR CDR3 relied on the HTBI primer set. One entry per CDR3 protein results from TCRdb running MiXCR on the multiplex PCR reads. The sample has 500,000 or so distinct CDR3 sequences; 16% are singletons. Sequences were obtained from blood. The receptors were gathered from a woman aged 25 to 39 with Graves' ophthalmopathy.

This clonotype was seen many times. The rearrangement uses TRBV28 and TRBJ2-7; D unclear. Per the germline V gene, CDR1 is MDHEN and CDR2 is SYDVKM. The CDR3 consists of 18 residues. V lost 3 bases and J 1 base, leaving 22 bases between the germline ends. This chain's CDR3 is CASSFPLSNTFHSYEQYF. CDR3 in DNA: TGTGCCAGCAGTTTTCCCCTTTCAAACACTTTCCATTCCTACGAGCAGTACTTC.

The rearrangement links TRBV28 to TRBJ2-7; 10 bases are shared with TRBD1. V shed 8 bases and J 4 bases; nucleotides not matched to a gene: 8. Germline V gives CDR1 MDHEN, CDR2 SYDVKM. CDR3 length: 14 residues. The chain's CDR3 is CASQWDRGRYEQYF. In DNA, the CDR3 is TGTGCCAGCCAATGGGACAGGGGTAGGTACGAGCAGTACTTC.

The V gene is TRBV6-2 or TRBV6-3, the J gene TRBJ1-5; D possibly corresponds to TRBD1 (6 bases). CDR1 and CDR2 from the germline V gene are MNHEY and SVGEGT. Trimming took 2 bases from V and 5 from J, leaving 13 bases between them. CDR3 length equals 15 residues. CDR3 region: CASSYGGARHQPQHF. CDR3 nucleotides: TGTGCCAGCAGTTACGGGGGCGCGAGGCATCAGCCCCAGCATTTT.

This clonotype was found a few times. The CDR3 region is CASSQDPGGLAGNEQFF. In DNA, the CDR3 is TGCGCCAGCAGCCAAGATCCGGGGGGACTAGCGGGCAATGAGCAGTTCTTC. The rearrangement joins TRBV4-3 to TRBJ2-1; the match to TRBD2 covers 12 bases. Germline V gene lookup returns CDR1 LGHNA and CDR2 YSLEER. The CDR3 is 17 amino acids. The ends lost 0 bases at V and 6 bases at J; junction bases unmatched: 6.

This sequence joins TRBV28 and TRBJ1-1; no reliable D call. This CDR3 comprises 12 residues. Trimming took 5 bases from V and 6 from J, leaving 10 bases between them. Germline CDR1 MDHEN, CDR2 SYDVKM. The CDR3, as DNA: TGTGCCAGCAGTGCCGGACGGGCTGAAGCTTTCTTT. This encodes CASSAGRAEAFF.

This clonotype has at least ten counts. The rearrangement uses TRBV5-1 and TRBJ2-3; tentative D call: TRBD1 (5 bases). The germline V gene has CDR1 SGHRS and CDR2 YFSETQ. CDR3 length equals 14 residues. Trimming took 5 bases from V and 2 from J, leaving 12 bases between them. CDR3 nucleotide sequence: TGCGCCAGCAGGGAACCAGGGAACACAGATACGCAGTATTTT. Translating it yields CASREPGNTDTQYF. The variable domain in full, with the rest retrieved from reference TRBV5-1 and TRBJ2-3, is KAGVTQTPRYLIKTRGQQVTLSCSPISGHRSVSWYQQTPGQGLQFLFEYFSETQRNKGNFPGRFSGRQFSNSRSEMNVSTLELGDSALYLCASREPGNTDTQYFGPGTRLTVL.

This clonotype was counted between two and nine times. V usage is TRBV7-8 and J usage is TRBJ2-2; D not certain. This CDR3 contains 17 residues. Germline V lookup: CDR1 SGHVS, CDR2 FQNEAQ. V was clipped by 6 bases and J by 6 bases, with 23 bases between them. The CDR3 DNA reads TGTGCCAGCAGATTGGGCTTAGTGGGCCCCAAATCCGGGGAGCTGTTTTTT. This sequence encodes CASRLGLVGPKSGELFF.

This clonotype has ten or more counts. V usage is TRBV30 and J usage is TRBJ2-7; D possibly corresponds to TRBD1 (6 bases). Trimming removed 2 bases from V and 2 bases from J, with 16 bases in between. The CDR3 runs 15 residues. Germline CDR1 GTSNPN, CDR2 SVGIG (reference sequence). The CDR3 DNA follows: TGTGCCTGGAGTACACAGGGAATGGGGGCCTACGAGCAGTACTTC. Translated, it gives CAWSTQGMGAYEQYF.

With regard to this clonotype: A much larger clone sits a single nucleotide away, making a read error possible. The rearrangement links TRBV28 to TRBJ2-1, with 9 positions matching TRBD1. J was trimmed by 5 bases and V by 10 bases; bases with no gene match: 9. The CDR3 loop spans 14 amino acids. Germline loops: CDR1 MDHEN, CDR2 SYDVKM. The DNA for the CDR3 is TGTGCCACCGGAATGGGACAGGGAAACAATGAGCAGTTCTTC. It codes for CATGMGQGNNEQFF.

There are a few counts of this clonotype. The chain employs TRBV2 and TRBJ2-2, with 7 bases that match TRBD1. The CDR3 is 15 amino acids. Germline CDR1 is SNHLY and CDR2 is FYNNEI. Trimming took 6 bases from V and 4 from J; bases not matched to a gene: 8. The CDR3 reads CASSPGRGSTGELFF. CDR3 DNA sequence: TGTGCCAGCAGCCCCGGCAGGGGGAGCACCGGGGAGCTGTTTTTT.

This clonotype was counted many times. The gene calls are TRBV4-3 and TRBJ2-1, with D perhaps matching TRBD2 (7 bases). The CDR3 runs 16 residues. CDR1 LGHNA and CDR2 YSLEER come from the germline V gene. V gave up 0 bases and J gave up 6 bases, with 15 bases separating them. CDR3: CASSQELGGGLNEQFF. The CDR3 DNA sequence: TGCGCCAGCAGCCAAGAATTAGGGGGGGGACTCAATGAGCAGTTCTTC.

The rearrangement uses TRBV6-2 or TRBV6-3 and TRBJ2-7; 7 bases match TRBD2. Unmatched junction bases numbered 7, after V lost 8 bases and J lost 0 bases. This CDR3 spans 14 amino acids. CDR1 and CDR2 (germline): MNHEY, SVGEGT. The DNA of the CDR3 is TGTGCCAGCGACCAAGGGGACTACTCCTACGAGCAGTACTTC. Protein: CASDQGDYSYEQYF.

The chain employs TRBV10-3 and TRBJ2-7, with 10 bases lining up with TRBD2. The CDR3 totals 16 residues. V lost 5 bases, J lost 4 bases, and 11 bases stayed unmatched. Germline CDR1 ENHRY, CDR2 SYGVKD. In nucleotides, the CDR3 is TGTGCCATCAGTCCCCTAGCGGGAGTGGACCGATACGAGCAGTACTTC. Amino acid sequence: CAISPLAGVDRYEQYF.

As DNA, the CDR3 is TGTGCCAGCAGTTCTTGGACGGGGACCGGGGAGCTGTTTTTT. As protein: CASSSWTGTGELFF. The V and J genes are TRBV27 and TRBJ2-2, with D maybe TRBD2 (5 bases). Trimming cost V 4 bases and J 5 bases, with 11 bases left between them. The CDR3 contains 14 residues. The germline V gene encodes CDR1 MNHEY and CDR2 SMNVEV (reference sequence).

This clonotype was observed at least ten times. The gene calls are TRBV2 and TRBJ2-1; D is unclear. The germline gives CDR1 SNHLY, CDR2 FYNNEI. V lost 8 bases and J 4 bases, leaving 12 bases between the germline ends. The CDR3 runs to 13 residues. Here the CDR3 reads CASLTDFYNEQFF. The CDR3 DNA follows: TGTGCCAGCCTTACCGACTTTTACAATGAGCAGTTCTTC. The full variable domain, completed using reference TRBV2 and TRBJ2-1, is EPEVTQTPSHQVTQMGQEVILRCVPISNHLYFYWYRQILGQKVEFLVSFYNNEISEKSEIFDDQFSVERPDGSNFTLKIRSTKLEDSAMYFCASLTDFYNEQFFGPGTRLTVL.

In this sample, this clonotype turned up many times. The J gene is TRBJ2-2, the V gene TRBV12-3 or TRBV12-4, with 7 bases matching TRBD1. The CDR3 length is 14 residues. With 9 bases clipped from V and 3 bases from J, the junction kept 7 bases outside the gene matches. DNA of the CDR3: TGTGCCAGTAAGACAGGGTCCTACACCGGGGAGCTGTTTTTT. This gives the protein CASKTGSYTGELFF.

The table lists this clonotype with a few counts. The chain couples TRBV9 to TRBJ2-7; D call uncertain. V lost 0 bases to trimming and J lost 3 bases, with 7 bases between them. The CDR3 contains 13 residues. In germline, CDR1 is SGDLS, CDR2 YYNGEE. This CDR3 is CASSVEGNYEQYF. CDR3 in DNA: TGTGCCAGCAGCGTAGAGGGTAACTACGAGCAGTACTTC. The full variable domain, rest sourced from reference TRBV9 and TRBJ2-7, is DSGVTQTPKHLITATGQRVTLRCSPRSGDLSVYWYQQSLDQGLQFLIQYYNGEERAKGNILERFSAQQFPDLHSELNLSSLELGDSALYFCASSVEGNYEQYFGPGTRLTVT.

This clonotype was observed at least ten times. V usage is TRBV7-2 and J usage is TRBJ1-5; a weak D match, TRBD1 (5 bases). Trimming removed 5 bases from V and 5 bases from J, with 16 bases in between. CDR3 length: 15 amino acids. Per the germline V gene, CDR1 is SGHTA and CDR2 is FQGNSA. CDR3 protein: CASSRSQGTHQPQHF. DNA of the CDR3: TGTGCCAGCAGCCGCAGCCAGGGTACCCATCAGCCCCAGCATTTT.

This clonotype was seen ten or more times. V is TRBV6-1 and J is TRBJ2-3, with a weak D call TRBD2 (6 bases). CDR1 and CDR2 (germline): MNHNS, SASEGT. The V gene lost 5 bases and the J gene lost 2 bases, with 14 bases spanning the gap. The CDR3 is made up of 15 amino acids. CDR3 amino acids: CASSKGLPVTDTQYF. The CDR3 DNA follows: TGTGCCAGCAGTAAGGGACTCCCCGTCACAGATACGCAGTATTTT.

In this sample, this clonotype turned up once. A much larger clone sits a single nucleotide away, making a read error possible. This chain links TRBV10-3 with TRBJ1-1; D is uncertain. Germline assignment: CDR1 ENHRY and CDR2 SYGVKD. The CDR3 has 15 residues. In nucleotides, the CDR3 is TGTGCCATCAGTAAGAGCGGTACTGTGAACACTGAGGCTTTCTTT. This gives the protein CAISKSGTVNTEAFF.

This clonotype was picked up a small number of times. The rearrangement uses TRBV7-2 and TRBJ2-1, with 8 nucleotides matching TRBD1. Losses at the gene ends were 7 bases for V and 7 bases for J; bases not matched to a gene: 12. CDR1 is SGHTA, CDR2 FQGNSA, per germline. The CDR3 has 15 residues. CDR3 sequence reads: CASIQFRDRSNEQFF. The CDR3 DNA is TGTGCCAGCATCCAATTCCGGGACAGGTCGAATGAGCAGTTCTTC.

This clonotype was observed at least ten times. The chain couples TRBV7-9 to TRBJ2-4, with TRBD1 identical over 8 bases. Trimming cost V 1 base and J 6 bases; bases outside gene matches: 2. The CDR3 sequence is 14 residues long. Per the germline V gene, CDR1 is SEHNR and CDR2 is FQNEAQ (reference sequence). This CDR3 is CASSLDGQGNIQYF. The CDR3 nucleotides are TGTGCCAGCAGCTTAGACGGACAGGGAAACATTCAGTACTTC. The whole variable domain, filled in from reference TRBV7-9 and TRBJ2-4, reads DTGVSQNPRHKITKRGQNVTFRCDPISEHNRLYWYRQTLGQGPEFLTYFQNEAQLEKSRLLSDRFSAERPKGSFSTLEIQRTEQGDSAMYLCASSLDGQGNIQYFGAGTRLSVL.

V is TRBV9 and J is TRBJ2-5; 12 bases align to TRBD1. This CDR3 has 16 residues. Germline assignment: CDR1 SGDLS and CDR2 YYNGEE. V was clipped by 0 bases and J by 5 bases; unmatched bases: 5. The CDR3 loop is CASSVEGTGGRETQYF. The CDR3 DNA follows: TGTGCCAGCAGCGTAGAGGGGACAGGGGGCAGGGAGACCCAGTACTTC.

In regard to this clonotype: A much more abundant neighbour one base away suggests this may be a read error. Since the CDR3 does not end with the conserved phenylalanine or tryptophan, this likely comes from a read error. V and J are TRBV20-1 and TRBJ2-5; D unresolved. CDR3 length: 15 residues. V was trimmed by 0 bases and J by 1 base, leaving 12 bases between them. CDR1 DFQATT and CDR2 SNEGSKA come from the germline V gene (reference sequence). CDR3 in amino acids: CSARDMDGRQETQYL. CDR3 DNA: TGCAGTGCTAGAGATATGGACGGTCGCCAAGAGACCCAGTACCTC.

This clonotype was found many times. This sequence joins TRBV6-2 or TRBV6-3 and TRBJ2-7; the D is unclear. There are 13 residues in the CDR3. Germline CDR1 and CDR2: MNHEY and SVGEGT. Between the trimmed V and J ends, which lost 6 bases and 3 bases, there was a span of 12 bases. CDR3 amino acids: CASSSYLSYEQYF. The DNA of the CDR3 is TGTGCCAGCAGCTCCTACTTGAGCTACGAGCAGTACTTC.

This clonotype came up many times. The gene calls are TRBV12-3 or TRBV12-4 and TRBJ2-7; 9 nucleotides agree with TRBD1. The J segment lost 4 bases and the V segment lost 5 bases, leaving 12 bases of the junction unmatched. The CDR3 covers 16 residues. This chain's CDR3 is CASSRNDGDRVYEQYF. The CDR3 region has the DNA TGTGCCAGCAGTCGCAACGACGGGGACAGGGTATACGAGCAGTACTTC.

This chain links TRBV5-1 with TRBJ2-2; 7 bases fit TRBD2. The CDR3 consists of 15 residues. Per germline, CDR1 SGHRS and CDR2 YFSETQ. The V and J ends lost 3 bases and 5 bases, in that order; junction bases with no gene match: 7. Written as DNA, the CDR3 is TGCGCCAGCAGCTCGTCTAGCGGACCTACCGGGGAGCTGTTTTTT. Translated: CASSSSSGPTGELFF.

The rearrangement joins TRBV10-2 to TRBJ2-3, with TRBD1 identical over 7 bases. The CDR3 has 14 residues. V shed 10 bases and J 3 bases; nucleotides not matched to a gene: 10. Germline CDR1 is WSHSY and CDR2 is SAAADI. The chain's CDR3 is CATGTGTDTDTQYF. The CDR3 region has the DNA TGCGCCACCGGAACAGGGACAGATACAGATACGCAGTATTTT.

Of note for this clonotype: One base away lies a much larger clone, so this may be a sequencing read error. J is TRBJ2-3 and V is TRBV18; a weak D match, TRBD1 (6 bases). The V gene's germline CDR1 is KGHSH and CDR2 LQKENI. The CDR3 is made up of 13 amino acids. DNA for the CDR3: TGTGCCAGCACAGGGTTAGGCGCAGATACGCAGTGTTTT. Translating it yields CASTGLGADTQCF.

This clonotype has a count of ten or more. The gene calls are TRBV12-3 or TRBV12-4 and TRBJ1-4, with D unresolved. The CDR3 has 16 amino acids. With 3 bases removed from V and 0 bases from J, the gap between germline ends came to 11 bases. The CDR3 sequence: CASSFKGAATNEKLFF. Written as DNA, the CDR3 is TGTGCCAGCAGTTTCAAGGGAGCTGCAACTAATGAAAAACTGTTTTTT.